This T cell receptor beta chain was profiled in a study of blood T cell repertoires in COVID-19. Germline CDR1 is SEHNR and CDR2 is FQNEAQ (reference sequence). Trimming took 5 bases from V and 7 from J; bases not matched to a gene: 8. The CDR3 is 15 amino acids. Original data processing: The authors estimated nucleated cell counts from reference gene primer amplification. The data were produced by immunoSEQ multiplex PCR, yet TCRdb's version contains in-frame clones alone and is incomplete. V and J calls and clone size are given by that table; D and trimming were obtained from the DNA. Of about 15,000 clones in the sample, 75% were seen once.

The J gene is TRBJ2-7, the V gene TRBV7-9; 13 bases agree with TRBD2. The material sequenced was peripheral blood. The TCR was taken from a man in his sixties with acute or convalescent COVID-19. The DNA of the CDR3 is TGTGCCAGCAGCGACAACCCGGGACTAGCGGGGGAGCAGTACTTC. Protein product: CASSDNPGLAGEQYF.